The source of this TCR beta chain is a study of blood T cell repertoires in COVID-19. Some clones are missing from TCRdb's copy, which holds only in-frame ones; the method was immunoSEQ multiplex PCR. In the table there are over 150,000 clones, 94% of which are singletons. The germline V gene encodes CDR1 SGHRS and CDR2 YFSETQ. The CDR3 loop spans 15 amino acids. V was clipped by 2 bases and J by 9 bases; unmatched bases: 12. J is TRBJ2-3 and V is TRBV5-1; 7 bases agree with TRBD1. This clonotype was obtained from a man younger than 45 with COVID-19, enrolled during active disease. The specimen sequenced was peripheral blood. The CDR3 here is CASSFTTGSEQTQYF. CDR3 nucleotides: TGCGCCAGCAGCTTCACGACAGGGTCAGAACAAACGCAGTATTTT.